The 6 T cell receptor beta chains below all came from one sample that was sequenced in a study of PD-1 blockade in classical Hodgkin lymphoma. The assay was immunoSEQ multiplex PCR, and TCRdb's table has in-frame clones only and misses some. The repertoire holds approximately 90,000 clones, with approximately 86% as singletons. Time point described: cycle 4 day 1 (C4D1), after five to seven weeks of nivolumab. Each of the patients experienced relapse following autologous stem cell transplantation, and their brentuximab vedotin exposure differed. Sample: peripheral blood mononuclear cells (PBMCs), taken before the fourth cycle of nivolumab. These receptors were obtained from a human donor with classical Hodgkin lymphoma.

The rearrangement links TRBV5-4 to TRBJ2-2; TRBD2 matches 14 bases. Germline loops: CDR1 SGHNT, CDR2 YYREEE (reference sequence). V trimming: 9 bases; J trimming: 8 bases; junction bases outside the gene matches: 6. This CDR3 comprises 14 residues. The CDR3 DNA follows: TGTGCCACCAGGAGGACTAGCGGGAGGGGGGAGCTGTTTTTT. Translation gives CATRRTSGRGELFF. The full variable domain, in which reference TRBV5-4 and TRBJ2-2 provide the parts outside the CDR3, is ETGVTQSPTHLIKTRGQQVTLRCSSQSGHNTVSWYQQALGQGPQFIFQYYREEENGRGNFPPRFSGLQFPNYSSELNVNALELDDSALYLCATRRTSGRGELFFGEGSRLTVL.

V usage is TRBV2 and J usage is TRBJ2-1, with TRBD2 matching over 9 bases. Germline V gene sequence: CDR1 SNHLY, CDR2 FYNNEI. After removal of 8 bases from V and 3 bases from J, the junction contained 5 bases not matched to a gene. The CDR3 spans 14 residues. The CDR3 DNA reads as TGTGCCAGCTGGCGGGAGGGCCGCTACAATGAGCAGTTCTTC. Protein product: CASWREGRYNEQFF.

This clone was observed once. CDR3 in amino acids: CASSVGQGITGNTIYF. DNA for the CDR3: TGTGCCAGCAGTGTAGGACAGGGGATAACTGGAAACACCATATATTTT. This sequence joins TRBV28 and TRBJ1-3; 9 bases are a match to TRBD1. The CDR3 consists of 16 residues. The trim removed 5 bases at V and 2 bases at J, leaving 7 bases unmatched. Germline V CDR1 and CDR2: MDHEN, SYDVKM.

The chain recombines TRBV18 with TRBJ2-7, with 7 bases lining up with TRBD1. J lost 7 bases, V lost 6 bases, and 12 bases had no gene match. The V gene's germline CDR1 is KGHSH and CDR2 LQKENI. The CDR3 runs 14 residues. CDR3 in DNA: TGTGCCAGCTCTCCCGGACAGGCGTTCCTGGAGCAGTACTTC. It codes for CASSPGQAFLEQYF.

The V call is TRBV6-6, the J call TRBJ1-5, with TRBD1 matching over 9 bases. V lost 5 bases to trimming and J lost 6 bases; unmatched junction nucleotides: 5. CDR1 is MNHNY and CDR2 is SVGAGI in the germline V gene (reference sequence). The CDR3 spans 14 residues. The CDR3 region is CASSPGTGLQPQHF. CDR3 in DNA: TGTGCCAGCAGTCCCGGGACAGGGCTTCAGCCCCAGCATTTT.

This rearrangement joins TRBV9 to TRBJ2-3, with D unclear. The V end lost 0 bases, the J end lost 6 bases, and 2 bases lay between the germline ends. Germline lookup yields CDR1 SGDLS and CDR2 YYNGEE. The CDR3 length is 11 residues. CDR3 in DNA: TGTGCCAGCAGCGTAGGTGATACGCAGTATTTT. Protein: CASSVGDTQYF.